A selection of T cell receptor beta chains follows, all from one sample in a study of control samples from healthy donors and cancer patients. Using immunoSEQ multiplex PCR, the repertoire was profiled, and TCRdb retains in-frame clones only, with some absent. The top ten hold just over 1.4% of the sample, which has around 170,000 clones, around 87% seen once. Sequenced material: blood. The receptor set was obtained from a woman in her fifties or sixties in good health. The CDR3 runs from the conserved cysteine through the conserved F or W. D genes are given only for firm matches. The size of a clone is reported for some rows only, either as once, few or many, or as a class for expanded clones.

J,size,D,V,DNA,CDR3
TRBJ2-1,-,TRBD2,TRBV24-1,TGTGCCACCAGCACTAGACTAGCGGGAGCAGTTGAGCAGTTCTTC,CATSTRLAGAVEQFF
TRBJ1-5,-,TRBD1,TRBV28,TGTGCCAGCAGTTTAGGGGGGACAGGGAGGCAGCCCCAGCATTTT,CASSLGGTGRQPQHF
TRBJ2-1,-,TRBD2,TRBV28,TGTGCCAGCAGTTTATCATACGGGAGGCCGAGGGGTGAGCAGTTCTTC,CASSLSYGRPRGEQFF
TRBJ1-3,-,-,TRBV5-1,TGCGCCAGCAGCTTGGATGGGACCTCAGGAAACACCATATATTTT,CASSLDGTSGNTIYF
TRBJ2-1,-,TRBD1,TRBV6-4,TGTGCCAGCCACGGGACAGGGTACTACAATGAGCAGTTCTTC,CASHGTGYYNEQFF
TRBJ1-3,-,-,TRBV5-5,TGTGCCAGCAGCTTACCGACAGACCTCTGGGGAAACACCATATATTTT,CASSLPTDLWGNTIYF
TRBJ1-6,-,TRBD1,TRBV30,TGTGCCTGGAGCAGCCTAGACAGGGTCTCACCCCTCCACTTT,CAWSSLDRVSPLHF
TRBJ1-2,-,TRBD1,TRBV5-1,TGCGCCAGCAGCTCGGGGACAGGGGAGGGCTACACCTTC,CASSSGTGEGYTF
TRBJ2-1,-,-,TRBV28,TGTGCCACCGGAACCTTTCCCCAGCAGTTCTTC,CATGTFPQQFF
TRBJ2-2,-,-,TRBV5-1,TGCGCCAGCAGCTTGGAACCCCAGGTAACGACCAGGGAGCTGTTTTTT,CASSLEPQVTTRELFF
TRBJ2-4,-,-,TRBV6-1,TGTGCCAGCAGTCCGGCTTTTATTCAGTACTTC,CASSPAFIQYF
TRBJ2-3,-,-,TRBV12-3/TRBV12-4,TGTGCCAGCAGGTCGGGCACAGATACGCAGTATTTT,CASRSGTDTQYF
TRBJ2-1,-,-,TRBV6-1,TGTGCCAGCAGTGAAGCGTGGTACAATGAGCAGTTCTTC,CASSEAWYNEQFF
TRBJ2-6,-,-,TRBV3-1/TRBV3-2,TGTGCCAGCAGCCCCCAGGGAGCACACTCTGGGGCCAACGTCCTGACTTTC,CASSPQGAHSGANVLTF
TRBJ1-5,-,-,TRBV28,TGTGCCAGCAGATCCGTCGATCAGCCCCAGCATTTT,CASRSVDQPQHF
TRBJ1-6,-,-,TRBV4-3,TGCGCCAGCAGCCAAGACGGGACACTGGGTTCACCCCTCCACTTT,CASSQDGTLGSPLHF
TRBJ2-3,once,-,TRBV7-2,TGTGCCAGCAGCTACTTTGGCGCAGATACGCAGTATTTT,CASSYFGADTQYF
TRBJ2-5,-,-,TRBV7-9,TGTGCCAGCAGCCCTTCTCGTACGGGGCGACAAGAGACCCAGTACTTC,CASSPSRTGRQETQYF
TRBJ1-1,-,-,TRBV5-1,TGCGCCAGCCTGGGGGACACTGAAGCTTTCTTT,CASLGDTEAFF
TRBJ2-3,-,TRBD2,TRBV6-5,TGTGCCAGCAATGGTGCACTAGCGGTAGATACGCAGTATTTT,CASNGALAVDTQYF
TRBJ1-6,-,TRBD1,TRBV4-3,TGCGCCAGCAGCGCGGGACAGGCCCAAAATTCACCCCTCCACTTT,CASSAGQAQNSPLHF
TRBJ2-3,-,-,TRBV29-1,TGCAGCGTCGTCAAGGCGACAGATACGCAGTATTTT,CSVVKATDTQYF
TRBJ2-7,-,TRBD2,TRBV19,TGTGCCAGTAGGGTCGGGACTAGCGTATCGGGAGAGCAGTACTTC,CASRVGTSVSGEQYF
TRBJ1-2,medium-sized,TRBD1,TRBV18,TGTGCCAGCTCCCAAGAGAACCGGGACAGGGTCGGCTACACCTTC,CASSQENRDRVGYTF
TRBJ2-5,-,-,TRBV29-1,TGCAGCGCCAGTGTTGGGGCGTTGGAGACCCAGTACTTC,CSASVGALETQYF
TRBJ2-7,-,TRBD2,TRBV6-5,TGTGCCAGCAGTTACGTTCGCGGGGGGGCCTACGAGCAGTACTTC,CASSYVRGGAYEQYF
TRBJ1-2,-,TRBD1,TRBV12-3/TRBV12-4,TGTGCCAGCACCAGGACAGGGGGGGATGGCTACACCTTC,CASTRTGGDGYTF
TRBJ2-7,-,-,TRBV28,TGTGCCAGCACCCAACCGGGATTCAAAGAGTACTTC,CASTQPGFKEYF
TRBJ2-7,-,TRBD1,TRBV5-1,TGCGCCAGCAGCTTGGACAGGGGGGACTACGAGCAGTACTTC,CASSLDRGDYEQYF
TRBJ1-2,-,-,TRBV5-4,TGTGCCAGCAGTTATTTGGGGGCTAGGGTTTCCAGCAATGGCTACACCTTC,CASSYLGARVSSNGYTF
TRBJ1-2,-,-,TRBV19,TGTGCCAGTTCAGCAGGATTTTATGGCTACACCTTC,CASSAGFYGYTF
TRBJ1-4,-,-,TRBV5-1,TGCGCCAGCAGCTCACAGGGTTCTAATGAAAAACTGTTTTTT,CASSSQGSNEKLFF
TRBJ2-3,-,TRBD1,TRBV9,TGTGCCAGCAGCGTTCGACAGGGAACGACAGATACGCAGTATTTT,CASSVRQGTTDTQYF
TRBJ2-5,-,-,TRBV28,TGTGCCAGCAGGCTCCCGGCCCGAGAGACCCAGTACTTC,CASRLPARETQYF
TRBJ2-2,-,-,TRBV9,TGTGCCAGCAAAGAAGGGAACACCGGGGAGCTGTTTTTT,CASKEGNTGELFF
TRBJ2-5,-,TRBD2,TRBV11-2,TGTGCCAGCAGCTTAAGGCTAGCGGTCACCGAGACCCAGTACTTC,CASSLRLAVTETQYF
TRBJ2-2,-,-,TRBV5-1,TGCGCCAGCAGGGTTCAGGAATTAACCGGGGAGCTGTTTTTT,CASRVQELTGELFF
TRBJ2-1,-,-,TRBV4-1,TGCGCCAGCAGCCAAGGTGGGACCCTCCCTAGGTTCTTC,CASSQGGTLPRFF
TRBJ2-3,-,TRBD2,TRBV5-1,TGCGCCAGCAGAATAGCGGGAGTTAGGGATACGCAGTATTTT,CASRIAGVRDTQYF
TRBJ2-5,-,-,TRBV4-1,TGCGCCAGCAGCCAAGATCCGGGCGGAAGAGAGACCCAGTACTTC,CASSQDPGGRETQYF
TRBJ1-2,-,-,TRBV28,TGTGCAGGGAACGGGGGGCGCGGGGACTATGGCTACACCTTC,CAGNGGRGDYGYTF
TRBJ1-3,-,-,TRBV28,TGTGCCAGCACCGCCTGGCGAAACACCATATATTTT,CASTAWRNTIYF
TRBJ1-2,-,-,TRBV2,TGTGCCAGCAGTGAGGACAAATACTATGGCTACACCTTC,CASSEDKYYGYTF
TRBJ2-3,-,TRBD1,TRBV7-3,TGTGCCAGCAGCCAACAGACAGGGAACCACGATACGCAGTATTTT,CASSQQTGNHDTQYF
TRBJ2-2,-,-,TRBV30,TGTGCCTGGTCCTTTTGGGCGAACACCGGGGAGCTGTTTTTT,CAWSFWANTGELFF
TRBJ2-5,-,-,TRBV14,TGTGCCAGCAGCCGAAACAGGGCCTGGGGGGAGACCCAGTACTTC,CASSRNRAWGETQYF
TRBJ1-2,-,-,TRBV9,TGTGCCAGCAGCGTAGGGGCTGGCTACACCTTC,CASSVGAGYTF